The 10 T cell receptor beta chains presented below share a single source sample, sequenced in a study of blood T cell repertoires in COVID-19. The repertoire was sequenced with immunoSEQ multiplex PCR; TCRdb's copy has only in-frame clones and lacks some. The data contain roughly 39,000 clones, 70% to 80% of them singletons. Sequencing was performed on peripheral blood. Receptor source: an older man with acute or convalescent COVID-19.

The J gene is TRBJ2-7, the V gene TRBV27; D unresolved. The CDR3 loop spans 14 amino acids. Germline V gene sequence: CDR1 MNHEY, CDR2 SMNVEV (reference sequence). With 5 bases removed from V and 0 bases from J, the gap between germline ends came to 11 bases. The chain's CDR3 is CASSPSVNSYEQYF. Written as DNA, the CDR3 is TGTGCCAGCAGTCCGTCGGTAAACTCCTACGAGCAGTACTTC.

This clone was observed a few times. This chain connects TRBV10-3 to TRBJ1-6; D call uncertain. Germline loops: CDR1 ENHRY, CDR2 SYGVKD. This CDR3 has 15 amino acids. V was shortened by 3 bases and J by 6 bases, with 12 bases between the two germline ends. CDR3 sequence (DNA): TGTGCCATCAGTGAAGCTACAGAACTTAATTCACCCCTCCACTTT. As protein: CAISEATELNSPLHF.

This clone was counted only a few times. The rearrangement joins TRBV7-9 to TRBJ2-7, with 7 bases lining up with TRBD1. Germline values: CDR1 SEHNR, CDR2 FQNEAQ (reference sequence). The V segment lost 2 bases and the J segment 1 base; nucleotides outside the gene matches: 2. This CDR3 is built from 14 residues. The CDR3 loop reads CASSLRQGSYEQYF. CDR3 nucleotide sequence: TGTGCCAGCAGCTTACGACAGGGTTCCTACGAGCAGTACTTC.

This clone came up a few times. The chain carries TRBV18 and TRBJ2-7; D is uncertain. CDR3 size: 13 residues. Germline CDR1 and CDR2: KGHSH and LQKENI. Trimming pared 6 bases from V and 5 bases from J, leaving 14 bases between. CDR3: CASSTTTWDEQYF. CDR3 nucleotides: TGTGCCAGCTCGACGACAACTTGGGACGAGCAGTACTTC. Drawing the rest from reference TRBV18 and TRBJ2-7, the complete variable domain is NAGVMQNPRHLVRRRGQEARLRCSPMKGHSHVYWYRQLPEEGLKFMVYLQKENIIDESGMPKERFSAEFPKEGPSILRIQQVVRGDSAAYFCASSTTTWDEQYFGPGTRLTVT.

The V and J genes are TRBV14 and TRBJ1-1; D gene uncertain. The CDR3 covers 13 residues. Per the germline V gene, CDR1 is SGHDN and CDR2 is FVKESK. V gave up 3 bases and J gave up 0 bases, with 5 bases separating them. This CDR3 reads CASSQSLNTEAFF. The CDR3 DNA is TGTGCCAGCAGCCAGAGCTTGAACACTGAAGCTTTCTTT.

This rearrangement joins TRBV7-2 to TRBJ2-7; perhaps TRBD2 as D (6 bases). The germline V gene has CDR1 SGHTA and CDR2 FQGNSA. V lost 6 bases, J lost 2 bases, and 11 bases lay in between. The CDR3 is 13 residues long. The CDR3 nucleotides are TGTGCCAGCAGAGCCGGGAGAGCCTACGAGCAGTACTTC. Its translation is CASRAGRAYEQYF.

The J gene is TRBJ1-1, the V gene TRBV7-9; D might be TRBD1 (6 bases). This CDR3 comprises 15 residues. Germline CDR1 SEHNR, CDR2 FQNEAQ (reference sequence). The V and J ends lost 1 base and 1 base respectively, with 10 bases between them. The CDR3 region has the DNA TGTGCCAGCAGCTTAGTGGGGGCGGGGAACACTGAAGCTTTCTTT. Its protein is CASSLVGAGNTEAFF.

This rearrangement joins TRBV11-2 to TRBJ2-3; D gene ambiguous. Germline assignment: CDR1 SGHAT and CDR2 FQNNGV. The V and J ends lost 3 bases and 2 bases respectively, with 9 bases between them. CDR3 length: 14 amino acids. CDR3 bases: TGTGCCAGCAGCTTCATCAGCGCCACAGATACGCAGTATTTT. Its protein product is CASSFISATDTQYF. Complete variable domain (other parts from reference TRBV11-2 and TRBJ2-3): EAGVAQSPRYKIIEKRQSVAFWCNPISGHATLYWYQQILGQGPKLLIQFQNNGVVDDSQLPKDRFSAERLKGVDSTLKIQPAKLEDSAVYLCASSFISATDTQYFGPGTRLTVL.

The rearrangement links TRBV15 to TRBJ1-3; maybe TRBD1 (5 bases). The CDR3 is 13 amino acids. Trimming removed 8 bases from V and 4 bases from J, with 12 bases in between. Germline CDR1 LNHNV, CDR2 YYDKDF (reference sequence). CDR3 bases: TGTGCCACCTACTCCCCAGGGGGAAACACCATATATTTT. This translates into CATYSPGGNTIYF.

CDR3 in amino acids: CASSRGQESSPLHF. Written as DNA, the CDR3 is TGTGCCAGCAGCCGGGGACAGGAGAGTTCACCCCTCCACTTT. This chain connects TRBV2 to TRBJ1-6; 8 bases are a match to TRBD1. V trimming: 6 bases; J trimming: 9 bases; junction bases outside the gene matches: 7. CDR1 SNHLY and CDR2 FYNNEI come from the germline V gene. The CDR3 is made up of 14 amino acids.